This entry lists 5 T cell receptor beta chains sequenced from one sample in a study of T cell changes during pregnancy in multiple sclerosis. Profiled with immunoSEQ multiplex PCR; TCRdb holds only in-frame clones, not every one. The sample contains around 69,000 clones, 92% of which appear only once. The material sequenced was peripheral blood, taken in the first trimester of pregnancy. These receptors were collected from a female donor with multiple sclerosis, enrolled in a pregnancy study.

The rearrangement joins TRBV18 to TRBJ2-3; 8 nucleotides line up with TRBD2. V shed 2 bases, J shed 4 bases, and the junction held 8 bases outside the gene matches. The CDR3 has 16 amino acids. Looked up from germline, CDR1 is KGHSH and CDR2 is LQKENI. The CDR3 here is CASSPSWLAGADTQYF. In DNA, the CDR3 is TGTGCCAGCTCACCATCGTGGCTAGCGGGTGCAGATACGCAGTATTTT.

This chain uses TRBV6-1 with TRBJ2-7; maybe TRBD2 (6 bases). V lost 0 bases, J lost 6 bases, and 18 bases lay in between. This CDR3 has 16 amino acids. The germline CDR1 and CDR2 sequences are MNHNS and SASEGT. CDR3 loop: CASSEARIGTFSEQYF. CDR3 nucleotides: TGTGCCAGCAGTGAAGCTAGGATAGGGACTTTTAGCGAGCAGTACTTC.

This CDR3 reads CASSLGRNYGYTF. The CDR3 DNA reads TGTGCCAGCAGCTTAGGGAGGAACTATGGCTACACCTTC. This chain links TRBV11-2 with TRBJ1-2; D uncertain. The germline V gene has CDR1 SGHAT and CDR2 FQNNGV. Trimming removed 1 base from V and 2 bases from J, with 5 bases in between. The CDR3 length is 13 residues. Using reference TRBV11-2 and TRBJ1-2 for the parts outside the CDR3, the full variable domain is EAGVAQSPRYKIIEKRQSVAFWCNPISGHATLYWYQQILGQGPKLLIQFQNNGVVDDSQLPKDRFSAERLKGVDSTLKIQPAKLEDSAVYLCASSLGRNYGYTFGSGTRLTVV.

J is TRBJ1-1 and V is TRBV19; D is unresolved. The ends were cut back, 3 bases at V and 1 base at J, with 6 bases in the middle. This CDR3 has 13 residues. Germline-derived CDR1 and CDR2 are LNHDA and SQIVND (reference sequence). The CDR3 protein is CASSMTGNTEAFF. The CDR3 coding sequence is TGTGCCAGTAGTATGACGGGGAACACTGAAGCTTTCTTT.

The chain couples TRBV9 to TRBJ1-1; D is possibly TRBD1 (6 bases). V lost 4 bases, J lost 8 bases, and 18 bases lay in between. CDR3 size: 14 residues. Per germline, CDR1 SGDLS and CDR2 YYNGEE. CDR3 loop: CASSLWGGGQEAFF. CDR3 nucleotides: TGTGCCAGCAGCCTATGGGGAGGGGGACAAGAAGCTTTCTTT.